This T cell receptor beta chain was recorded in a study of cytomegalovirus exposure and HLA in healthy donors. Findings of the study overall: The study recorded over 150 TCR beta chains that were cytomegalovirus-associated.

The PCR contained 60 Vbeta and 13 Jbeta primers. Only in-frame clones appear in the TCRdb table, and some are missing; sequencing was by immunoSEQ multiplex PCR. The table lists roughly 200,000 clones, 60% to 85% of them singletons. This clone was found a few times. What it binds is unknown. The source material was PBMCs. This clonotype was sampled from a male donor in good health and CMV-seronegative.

CDR3 in amino acids: CATIATGALNTEAFF. The CDR3, as DNA: TGTGCCACCATAGCGACAGGGGCCTTGAACACTGAAGCTTTCTTT. The rearrangement uses TRBV10-3 and TRBJ1-1; TRBD1 aligns across 8 bases. After removal of 10 bases from V and 0 bases from J, the junction contained 10 bases not matched to a gene. Germline V CDR1 and CDR2: ENHRY, SYGVKD. The CDR3 covers 15 residues.